Below are 8 T cell receptor beta chains sequenced from a single sample in a study of blood T cell repertoires in COVID-19. Assay used: immunoSEQ multiplex PCR; TCRdb lists only in-frame clones, some missing. The repertoire has almost 85,000 clones, around 82% of them found once; the top ten carry roughly 40%. Sequencing used peripheral blood. These receptor sequences come from an elderly man with active or convalescent COVID-19.

The genes are TRBV30 and TRBJ1-5; D might be TRBD1 (5 bases). The CDR3 has 15 residues. Trimming stripped 1 base from V and 4 bases from J, with 14 bases between. CDR1 and CDR2 from the germline V gene are GTSNPN and SVGIG (reference sequence). CDR3 protein: CAWSGGRVGNQPQHF. The CDR3 DNA reads TGTGCCTGGAGTGGGGGCAGGGTTGGGAATCAGCCCCAGCATTTT.

The genes are TRBV9 and TRBJ2-3; 11 bases align to TRBD2. J gave up 4 bases and V 2 bases, and 6 bases lay outside the gene matches. Germline V gives CDR1 SGDLS, CDR2 YYNGEE. The CDR3 contains 16 residues. The CDR3 DNA reads as TGTGCCAGCAGCGTTGGTAGCGGGGGGGCCGCAGATACGCAGTATTTT. As protein: CASSVGSGGAADTQYF. Together with reference TRBV9 and TRBJ2-3, the CDR3 gives the full variable domain: DSGVTQTPKHLITATGQRVTLRCSPRSGDLSVYWYQQSLDQGLQFLIQYYNGEERAKGNILERFSAQQFPDLHSELNLSSLELGDSALYFCASSVGSGGAADTQYFGPGTRLTVL.

V and J are TRBV4-3 and TRBJ2-3, with D perhaps TRBD1 (5 bases). The CDR3 contains 15 residues. The germline CDR1 and CDR2 sequences are LGHNA and YSLEER. Trimming took 2 bases from V and 3 from J, leaving 12 bases between them. The CDR3 reads CASSQSRVGTDTQYF. In DNA form, the CDR3 reads TGCGCCAGCAGCCAAAGCAGGGTCGGGACAGATACGCAGTATTTT.

The chain uses TRBV19 and TRBJ1-2; tentative D call: TRBD1 (5 bases). Germline lookup yields CDR1 LNHDA and CDR2 SQIVND (reference sequence). The CDR3 length is 17 residues. V lost 3 bases, J lost 2 bases, and 19 bases lay in between. The CDR3 loop is CASSMTKQRAGNYGYTF. The CDR3 region has the DNA TGTGCCAGTAGTATGACAAAACAAAGGGCAGGGAACTATGGCTACACCTTC.

The CDR3 DNA is TGTGCCAGTAGTAGGGGTCGGGGAACAAACACTGAAGCTTTCTTT. It translates to CASSRGRGTNTEAFF. The chain joins TRBV19 to TRBJ1-1; the D is unclear. Germline V gene sequence: CDR1 LNHDA, CDR2 SQIVND (reference sequence). CDR3 length equals 15 residues. V dropped 4 bases and J dropped 2 bases, with 14 bases sitting between them. The full variable domain, with the rest looked up from reference TRBV19 and TRBJ1-1, is DGGITQSPKYLFRKEGQNVTLSCEQNLNHDAMYWYRQDPGQGLRLIYYSQIVNDFQKGDIAEGYSVSREKKESFPLTVTSAQKNPTAFYLCASSRGRGTNTEAFFGQGTRLTVV.

This chain joins TRBV6-9 and TRBJ2-7; 8 nucleotides align to TRBD1. Germline V gene lookup returns CDR1 MNHGY and CDR2 SVAAGI. The CDR3 length is 15 residues. V was clipped by 2 bases and J by 2 bases; unmatched bases: 5. The CDR3 DNA reads as TGTGCCAGCAGTTATGGACAGGGCAAAGCCTACGAGCAGTACTTC. Translated: CASSYGQGKAYEQYF.

The chain employs TRBV7-8 and TRBJ1-1; D gene unclear. Germline lookup yields CDR1 SGHVS and CDR2 FQNEAQ. Trimming removed 3 bases at V and 6 bases at J, with 17 bases between. CDR3 size: 15 residues. The chain's CDR3 is CASSFSGPSEAEAFF. The CDR3 nucleotides read TGTGCCAGCAGCTTCTCCGGGCCTTCGGAGGCTGAAGCTTTCTTT.

The rearrangement links TRBV5-4 to TRBJ1-5; D is unresolved. The CDR3 is 12 residues long. Between the trimmed V and J ends, which lost 0 bases and 9 bases, there was a span of 7 bases. CDR1 SGHNT and CDR2 YYREEE come from the germline V gene (reference sequence). The CDR3 region has the DNA TGTGCCAGCAGCTTGGACCGGGGGCCCCAGCATTTT. Its translation is CASSLDRGPQHF.